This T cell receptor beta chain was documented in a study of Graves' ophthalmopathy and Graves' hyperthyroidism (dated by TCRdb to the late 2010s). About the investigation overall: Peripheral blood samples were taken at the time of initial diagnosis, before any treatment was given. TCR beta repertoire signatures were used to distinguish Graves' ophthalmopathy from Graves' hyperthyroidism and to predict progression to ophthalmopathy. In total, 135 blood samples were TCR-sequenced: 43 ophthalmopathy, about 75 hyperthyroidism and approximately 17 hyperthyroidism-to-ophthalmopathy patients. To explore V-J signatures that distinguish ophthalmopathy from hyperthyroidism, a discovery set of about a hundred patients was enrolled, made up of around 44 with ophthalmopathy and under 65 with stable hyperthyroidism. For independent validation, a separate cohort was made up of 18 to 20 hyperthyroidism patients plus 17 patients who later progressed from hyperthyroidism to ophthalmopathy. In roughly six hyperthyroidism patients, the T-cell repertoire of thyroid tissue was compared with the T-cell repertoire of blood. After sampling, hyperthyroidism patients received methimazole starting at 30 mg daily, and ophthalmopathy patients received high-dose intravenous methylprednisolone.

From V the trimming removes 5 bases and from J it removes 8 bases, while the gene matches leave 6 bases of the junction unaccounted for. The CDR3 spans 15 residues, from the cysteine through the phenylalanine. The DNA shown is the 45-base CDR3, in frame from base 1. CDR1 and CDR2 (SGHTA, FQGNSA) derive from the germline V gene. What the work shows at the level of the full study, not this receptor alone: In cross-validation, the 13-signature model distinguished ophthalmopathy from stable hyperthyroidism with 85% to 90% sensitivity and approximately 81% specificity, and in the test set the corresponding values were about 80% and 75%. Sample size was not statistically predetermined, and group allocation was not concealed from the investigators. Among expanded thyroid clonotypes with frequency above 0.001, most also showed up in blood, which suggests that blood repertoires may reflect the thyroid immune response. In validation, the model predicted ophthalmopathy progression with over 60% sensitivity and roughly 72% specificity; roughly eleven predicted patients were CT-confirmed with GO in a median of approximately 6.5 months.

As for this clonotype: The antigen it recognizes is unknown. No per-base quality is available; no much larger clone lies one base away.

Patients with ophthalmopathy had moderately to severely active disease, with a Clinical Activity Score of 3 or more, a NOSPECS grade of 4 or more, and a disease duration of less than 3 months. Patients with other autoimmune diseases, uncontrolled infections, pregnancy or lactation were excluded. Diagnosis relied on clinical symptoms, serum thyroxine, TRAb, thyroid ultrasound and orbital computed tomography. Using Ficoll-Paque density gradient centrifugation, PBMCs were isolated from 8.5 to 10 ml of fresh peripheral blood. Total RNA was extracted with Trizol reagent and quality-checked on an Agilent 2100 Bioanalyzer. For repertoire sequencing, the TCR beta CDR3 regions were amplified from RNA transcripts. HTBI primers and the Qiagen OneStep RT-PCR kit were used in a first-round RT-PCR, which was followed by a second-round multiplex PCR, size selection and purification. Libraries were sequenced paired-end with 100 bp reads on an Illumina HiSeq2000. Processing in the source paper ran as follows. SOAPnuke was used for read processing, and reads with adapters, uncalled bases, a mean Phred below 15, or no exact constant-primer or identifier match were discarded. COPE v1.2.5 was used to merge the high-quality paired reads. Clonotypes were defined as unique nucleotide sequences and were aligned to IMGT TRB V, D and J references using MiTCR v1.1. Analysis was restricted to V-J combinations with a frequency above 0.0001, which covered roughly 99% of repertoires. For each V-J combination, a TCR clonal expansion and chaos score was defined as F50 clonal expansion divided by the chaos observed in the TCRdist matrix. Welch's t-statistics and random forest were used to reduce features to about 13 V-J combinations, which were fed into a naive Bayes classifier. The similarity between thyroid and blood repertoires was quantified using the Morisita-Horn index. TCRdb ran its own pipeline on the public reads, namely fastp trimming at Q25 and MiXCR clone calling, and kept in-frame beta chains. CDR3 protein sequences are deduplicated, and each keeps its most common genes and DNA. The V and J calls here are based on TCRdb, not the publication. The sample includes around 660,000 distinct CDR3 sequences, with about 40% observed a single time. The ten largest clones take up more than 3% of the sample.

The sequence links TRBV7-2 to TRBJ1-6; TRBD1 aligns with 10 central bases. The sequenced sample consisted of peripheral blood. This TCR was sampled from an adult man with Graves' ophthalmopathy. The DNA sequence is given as TGTGCCAGCAGCCCCCGAGGACAGGGGGATTCACCCCTCCACTTT. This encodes CASSPRGQGDSPLHF. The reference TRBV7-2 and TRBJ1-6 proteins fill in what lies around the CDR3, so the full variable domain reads GAGVSQSPSNKVTEKGKDVELRCDPISGHTALYWYRQSLGQGLEFLIYFQGNSAPDKSGLPSDRFSAERTGGSVSTLTIQRTQQEDSAVYLCASSPRGQGDSPLHFGNGTRLTVT.